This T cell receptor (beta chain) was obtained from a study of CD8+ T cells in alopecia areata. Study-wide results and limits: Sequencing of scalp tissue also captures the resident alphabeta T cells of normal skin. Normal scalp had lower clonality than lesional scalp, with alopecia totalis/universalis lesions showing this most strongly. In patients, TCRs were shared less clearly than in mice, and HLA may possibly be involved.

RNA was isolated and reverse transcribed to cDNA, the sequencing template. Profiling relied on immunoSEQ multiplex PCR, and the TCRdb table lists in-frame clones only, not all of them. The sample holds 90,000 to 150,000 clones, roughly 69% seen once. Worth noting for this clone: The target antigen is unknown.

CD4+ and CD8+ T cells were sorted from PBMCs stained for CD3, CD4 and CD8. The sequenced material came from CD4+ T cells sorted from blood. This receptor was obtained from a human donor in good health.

The CDR3 nucleotides are TGTGCCAGCAGCTTAGGACAGACGCTAGGCAAAAACATTCAGTACTTC. Translated, it gives CASSLGQTLGKNIQYF. The J gene is TRBJ2-4, the V gene TRBV11-2; possible D gene TRBD1, 5 bases. The CDR3 spans 16 residues. Between the trimmed V and J ends, which lost 1 base and 3 bases, there was a span of 13 bases. Germline V lookup: CDR1 SGHAT, CDR2 FQNNGV.